These 19 T cell receptor beta chains share one sample of origin, sequenced in a study of read filtering for tumor transcriptome and immune sequencing (dated by TCRdb to about 2020). TCRdb names Illumina HiSeq 4000 as the instrument used. The Immunoverse kit was used to build TCR libraries from around 420 ng RNA, with molecular barcoded adaptors covering alpha/delta and beta/gamma chains. The public reads were reprocessed in TCRdb via fastp at Q25 and MiXCR, keeping in-frame beta chains. When rows share a CDR3 protein, they turn into one entry using the most common DNA and genes. Counted in this sample were under 40,000 distinct CDR3 sequences; 12% to 15% of them appeared once. The ten largest clones add up to about 17% of the sample. Sequenced material: a population of CD138-negative cells sorted from bone marrow. The intended sense of this specimen's cell subset or site label: bone marrow mononuclear cells depleted of CD138+ plasma/myeloma cells by negative magnetic selection. Receptors originate from a donor aged 40 or older with multiple myeloma.

This clonotype was counted a few times. The rearrangement links TRBV20-1 to TRBJ2-7; 11 bases are a match to TRBD2. CDR3 length: 17 residues. Per the germline V gene, CDR1 is DFQATT and CDR2 is SNEGSKA (reference sequence). After removal of 1 base from V and 3 bases from J, the junction contained 11 bases not matched to a gene. CDR3 protein: CSARGVGLAVIGYEQYF. In DNA, the CDR3 is TGCAGTGCTAGAGGGGTGGGACTAGCGGTTATCGGCTACGAGCAGTACTTC.

This clonotype was counted ten times or more. This chain uses TRBV11-1 with TRBJ2-6; D is undetermined. This CDR3 spans 17 amino acids. V shed 5 bases and J shed 2 bases, with 16 bases lying between them. Germline V gene data show CDR1 as SGHAT and CDR2 as FQDESV (reference sequence). The CDR3 is CASSLRPVSAGANVLTF. CDR3 in DNA: TGTGCCAGCAGCCTCCGGCCTGTATCCGCTGGGGCCAACGTCCTGACTTTC.

The chain employs TRBV6-5 and TRBJ2-2; 8 nucleotides line up with TRBD1. V lost 11 bases, J lost 4 bases, and 9 bases stayed unmatched. Germline V gene lookup returns CDR1 MNHEY and CDR2 SVGAGI. CDR3 length: 14 amino acids. The CDR3 here is CAAAAGQGTGELFF. DNA of the CDR3: TGTGCCGCTGCCGCCGGACAGGGCACCGGGGAGCTGTTTTTT.

This clonotype was seen at least ten times. The gene calls are TRBV6-1 and TRBJ2-7, with a possible D match to TRBD2 (5 bases). CDR1 is MNHNS and CDR2 is SASEGT in the germline V gene. The CDR3 covers 15 residues. The V end lost 2 bases, the J end lost 3 bases, and 14 bases lay between the germline ends. The CDR3 region has the DNA TGTGCCAGCAGTGAATCGACCCGGAGGAGCTACGAGCAGTACTTC. It yields the protein CASSESTRRSYEQYF.

Ten or more counts support this clonotype. The chain uses TRBV7-8 and TRBJ2-4, with 7 bases that match TRBD2. The CDR3 loop spans 13 amino acids. CDR1 and CDR2 from the germline V gene are SGHVS and FQNEAQ. With 3 bases clipped from V and 5 bases from J, the junction kept 1 base outside the gene matches. The CDR3 region has the DNA TGTGCCAGCAGCTTTAGCGGGCAAAACATTCAGTACTTC. Protein sequence: CASSFSGQNIQYF.

Ten or more counts support this clonotype. The gene calls are TRBV20-1 and TRBJ2-7; D call uncertain. Trimming took off 3 bases at V and 5 bases at J, with 8 bases between the two ends. CDR3 size: 11 residues. CDR1 is DFQATT and CDR2 is SNEGSKA in the germline V gene (reference sequence). CDR3 nucleotides: TGCAGTGCTAGCTTGGGCGACGAGCAGTACTTC. Translated, it gives CSASLGDEQYF.

V gene TRBV20-1 combines with J gene TRBJ1-1; possible D gene TRBD1, 6 bases. V dropped 3 bases and J dropped 0 bases, with 11 bases sitting between them. CDR1 and CDR2 (germline): DFQATT, SNEGSKA (reference sequence). CDR3 length: 14 residues. CDR3 sequence (DNA): TGCAGTGCTAGCCGGGACACCATGAACACTGAAGCTTTCTTT. Amino acid sequence: CSASRDTMNTEAFF.

This clonotype was recorded many times. The chain links TRBV29-1 to TRBJ2-5; 7 bases map to TRBD2. This CDR3 has 14 amino acids. CDR1 is SQVTM and CDR2 is ANQGSEA in the germline V gene. Germline trimming cut 3 bases from V and 5 bases from J; bases unmatched to any gene: 9. Here the CDR3 reads CSVDGDGGGETQYF. CDR3 coding DNA: TGCAGCGTTGACGGTGATGGCGGGGGTGAGACCCAGTACTTC.

This clonotype was found a few times. A far larger clone lies a single base away; this is likely a read error. This chain uses TRBV6-5 with TRBJ1-5; a possible D gene is TRBD1 (6 bases). The CDR3 is made up of 13 amino acids. CDR1 MNHEY and CDR2 SVGAGI come from the germline V gene. The CDR3 DNA sequence: TGTGCCAGCGCCTACAGGGACAATCGGCCCCAGCATTTT. Translating it yields CASAYRDNRPQHF.

This clonotype was seen at least ten times. V is TRBV28 and J is TRBJ2-3, with 8 bases that match TRBD1. V was clipped by 8 bases and J by 0 bases; unmatched bases: 4. The CDR3 is 14 residues long. CDR1 MDHEN and CDR2 SYDVKM come from the germline V gene. CDR3 nucleotide sequence: TGTGCCAGCTTGGGACAGGCAAGCACAGATACGCAGTATTTT. It is translated as CASLGQASTDTQYF.

This clonotype has a count of ten or more. V and J are TRBV29-1 and TRBJ2-3, with D perhaps TRBD1 (5 bases). Germline V gene lookup returns CDR1 SQVTM and CDR2 ANQGSEA. The CDR3 runs to 13 residues. Trimming cost V 3 bases and J 3 bases, with 10 bases left between them. The chain's CDR3 is CSVDSQGTDTQYF. In DNA, the CDR3 is TGCAGCGTTGACTCTCAGGGAACAGATACGCAGTATTTT.

This clonotype was detected ten times or more. This chain links TRBV29-1 with TRBJ1-1; no clear D. The CDR3 totals 10 residues. Germline V gene sequence: CDR1 SQVTM, CDR2 ANQGSEA. V dropped 4 bases and J dropped 8 bases, with 8 bases sitting between them. The CDR3 DNA follows: TGCAGCGTTGTATACGGAGAAGCTTTCTTT. Translation gives CSVVYGEAFF.

This clonotype was counted ten times or more. The V gene is TRBV19, the J gene TRBJ2-7; tentative D call: TRBD1 (6 bases). The CDR3 extends over 15 amino acids. Trimming left V 1 base short and J 2 bases short, with 12 bases between. Germline V CDR1 and CDR2: LNHDA, SQIVND (reference sequence). The CDR3, as DNA: TGTGCCAGTAGTATAGTGGAGGCAGGGGCCTACGAGCAGTACTTC. Its protein is CASSIVEAGAYEQYF. Complete variable domain (other parts from reference TRBV19 and TRBJ2-7): DGGITQSPKYLFRKEGQNVTLSCEQNLNHDAMYWYRQDPGQGLRLIYYSQIVNDFQKGDIAEGYSVSREKKESFPLTVTSAQKNPTAFYLCASSIVEAGAYEQYFGPGTRLTVT.

This clonotype turned up a few times. This may be a read error: a much more frequent sequence differs by one nucleotide. Here the CDR3 DNA reads TGCAGCGCTGAAGGAGGGGGTCGTACAGATACGCAGTATTTT. It specifies CSAEGGGRTDTQYF. V usage is TRBV29-1 and J usage is TRBJ2-3; D may correspond to TRBD1 or TRBD2 (6 bases each). CDR3 length: 14 residues. Germline assignment: CDR1 SQVTM and CDR2 ANQGSEA.

The V gene is TRBV5-4, the J gene TRBJ2-3, with D possibly TRBD2 on 5 matching bases. Germline V CDR1 and CDR2: SGHNT, YYREEE (reference sequence). The CDR3 is 14 residues long. V was shortened by 0 bases and J by 3 bases, with 8 bases between the two germline ends. The chain's CDR3 is CASSLEGVTDTQYF. Here the CDR3 DNA reads TGTGCCAGCAGCTTGGAGGGAGTAACAGATACGCAGTATTTT.

This chain uses TRBV29-1 with TRBJ2-2; 9 nucleotides match TRBD1. The CDR3 extends over 14 amino acids. V dropped 7 bases and J dropped 4; count of bases not matched to a gene: 7. Germline-derived CDR1 and CDR2 are SQVTM and ANQGSEA. In nucleotides, the CDR3 is TGCAGCGCCGCTCGACAGGGGGTCACCGGGGAGCTGTTTTTT. Protein: CSAARQGVTGELFF.

This clonotype appeared many times. CDR3 sequence (DNA): TGTGCCATCAGTGCTCCGGGACAGGGATGGGATACGCAGTATTTT. Encoded protein: CAISAPGQGWDTQYF. V and J are TRBV10-3 and TRBJ2-3; TRBD1 agrees at 9 bases. This CDR3 has 15 residues. Germline CDR1 ENHRY, CDR2 SYGVKD. The ends lost 4 bases at V and 6 bases at J; junction bases unmatched: 8.

Ten or more counts support this clonotype. The chain uses TRBV19 and TRBJ1-2, with a possible D match to TRBD1 (5 bases). The CDR3 extends over 15 amino acids. Trimming took off 5 bases at V and 6 bases at J, with 19 bases between the two ends. Germline lookup yields CDR1 LNHDA and CDR2 SQIVND (reference sequence). The CDR3 spells CASSRLEGSFNGYTF. For the CDR3, the DNA is TGTGCCAGTAGTCGTTTGGAGGGGAGTTTCAATGGCTACACCTTC.

Regarding this clonotype: A far more abundant clone sits one base away, making this likely a read error. The V gene is TRBV6-5, the J gene TRBJ2-7; weak D call: TRBD1 (5 bases). The CDR3 loop spans 15 amino acids. Germline V gene sequence: CDR1 MNHEY, CDR2 SVGAGI. The CDR3: CASSYSFDSSYDQYF. DNA of the CDR3: TGTGCCAGCAGTTACTCCTTCGACAGCTCCTACGACCAGTACTTC.